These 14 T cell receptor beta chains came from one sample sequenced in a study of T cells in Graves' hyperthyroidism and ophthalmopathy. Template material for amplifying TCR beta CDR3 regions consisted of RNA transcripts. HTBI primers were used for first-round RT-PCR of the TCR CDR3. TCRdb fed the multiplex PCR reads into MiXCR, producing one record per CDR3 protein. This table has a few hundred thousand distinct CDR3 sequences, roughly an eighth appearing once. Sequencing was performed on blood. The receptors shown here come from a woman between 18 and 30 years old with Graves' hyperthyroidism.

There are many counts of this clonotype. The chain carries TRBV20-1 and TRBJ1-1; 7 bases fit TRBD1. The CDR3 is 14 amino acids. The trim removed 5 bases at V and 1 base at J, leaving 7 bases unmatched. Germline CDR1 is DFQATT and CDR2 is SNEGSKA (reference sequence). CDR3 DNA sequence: TGCAGTGCTCGCACTCGGACAGGGAACACTGAAGCTTTCTTT. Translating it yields CSARTRTGNTEAFF.

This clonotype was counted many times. The CDR3 sequence: CASSLLVQGNEKLFF. In nucleotides, the CDR3 is TGTGCCAGCAGTTTATTGGTCCAGGGCAATGAAAAACTGTTTTTT. V and J are TRBV12-3 or TRBV12-4 and TRBJ1-4, with a tentative D call TRBD1 (5 bases). V lost 2 bases, J lost 5 bases, and 12 bases lay in between. The CDR3 runs to 15 residues.

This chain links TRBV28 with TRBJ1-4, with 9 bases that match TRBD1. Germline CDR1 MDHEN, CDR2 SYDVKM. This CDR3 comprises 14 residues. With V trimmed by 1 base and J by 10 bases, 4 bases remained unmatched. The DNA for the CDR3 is TGTGCCAGCAGTTTATTACAGGGGGCTGGAAAACTGTTTTTT. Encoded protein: CASSLLQGAGKLFF.

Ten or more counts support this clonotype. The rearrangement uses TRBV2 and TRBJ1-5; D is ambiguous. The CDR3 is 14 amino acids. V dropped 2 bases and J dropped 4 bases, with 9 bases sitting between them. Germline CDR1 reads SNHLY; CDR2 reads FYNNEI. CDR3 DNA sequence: TGTGCCAGCAGTGAACGGCAGACTAATCAGCCCCAGCATTTT. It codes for CASSERQTNQPQHF.

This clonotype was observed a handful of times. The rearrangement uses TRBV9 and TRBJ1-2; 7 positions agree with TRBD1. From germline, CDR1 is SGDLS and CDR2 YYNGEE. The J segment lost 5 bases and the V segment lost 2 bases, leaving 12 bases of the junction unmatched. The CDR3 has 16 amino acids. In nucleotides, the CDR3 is TGTGCCAGCAGCGTTGACAGGGAGGCGTTAGATTATGGCTACACCTTC. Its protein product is CASSVDREALDYGYTF.

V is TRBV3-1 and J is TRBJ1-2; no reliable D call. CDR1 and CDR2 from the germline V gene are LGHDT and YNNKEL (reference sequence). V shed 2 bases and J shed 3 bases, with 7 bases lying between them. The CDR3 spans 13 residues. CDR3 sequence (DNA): TGTGCCAGCAGCCAAACGGGGTACTATGGCTACACCTTC. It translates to CASSQTGYYGYTF.

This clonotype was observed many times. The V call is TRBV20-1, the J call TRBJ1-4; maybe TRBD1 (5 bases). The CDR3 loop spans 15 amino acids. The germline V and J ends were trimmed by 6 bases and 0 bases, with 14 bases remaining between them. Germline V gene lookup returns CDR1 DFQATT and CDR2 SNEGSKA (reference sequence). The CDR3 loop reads CSARTLDTTNEKLFF. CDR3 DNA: TGCAGTGCCCGGACCCTGGACACAACTAATGAAAAACTGTTTTTT.

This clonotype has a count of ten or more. The CDR3, as DNA: TGTGCCAGCAGTCTCGAGCGGGGGGCCAATCAGCCCCAGCATTTT. This sequence encodes CASSLERGANQPQHF. J is TRBJ1-5 and V is TRBV6-1; TRBD1 might be the D (6 bases). CDR3 length: 15 amino acids. V dropped 5 bases and J dropped 3 bases, with 14 bases sitting between them. CDR1 and CDR2 from the germline V gene are MNHNS and SASEGT.

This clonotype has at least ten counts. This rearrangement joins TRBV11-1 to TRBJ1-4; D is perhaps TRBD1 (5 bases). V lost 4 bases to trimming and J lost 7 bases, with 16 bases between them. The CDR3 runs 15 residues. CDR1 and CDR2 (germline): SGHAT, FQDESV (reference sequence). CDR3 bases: TGTGCCAGCAGCTCCTTACAGGATCAGGGTGAAAAACTGTTTTTT. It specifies CASSSLQDQGEKLFF. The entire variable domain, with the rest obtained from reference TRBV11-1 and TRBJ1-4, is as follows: EAEVAQSPRYKITEKSQAVAFWCDPISGHATLYWYRQILGQGPELLVQFQDESVVDDSQLPKDRFSAERLKGVDSTLKIQPAELGDSAMYLCASSSLQDQGEKLFFGSGTQLSVL.

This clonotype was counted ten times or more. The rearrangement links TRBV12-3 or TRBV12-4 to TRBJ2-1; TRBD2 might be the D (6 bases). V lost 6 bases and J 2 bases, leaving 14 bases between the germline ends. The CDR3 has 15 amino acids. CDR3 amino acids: CASRPGSGTYNEQFF. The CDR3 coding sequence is TGTGCCAGCAGACCGGGTAGCGGAACCTACAATGAGCAGTTCTTC.

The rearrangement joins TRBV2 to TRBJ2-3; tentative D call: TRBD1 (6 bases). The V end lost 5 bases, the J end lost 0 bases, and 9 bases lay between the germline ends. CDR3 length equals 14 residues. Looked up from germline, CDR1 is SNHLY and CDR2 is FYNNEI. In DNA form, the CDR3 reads TGTGCCAGCAGTAAGGACAGAAGCACAGATACGCAGTATTTT. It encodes CASSKDRSTDTQYF.

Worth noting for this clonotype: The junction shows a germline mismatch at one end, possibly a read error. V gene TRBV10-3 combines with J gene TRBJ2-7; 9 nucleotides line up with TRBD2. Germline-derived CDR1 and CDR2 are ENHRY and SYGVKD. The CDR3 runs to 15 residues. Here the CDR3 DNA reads TGTGCCATCGGTGAGTCGACTAGCGGCTCCTACGAGCAGTACTTC. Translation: CAIGESTSGSYEQYF.

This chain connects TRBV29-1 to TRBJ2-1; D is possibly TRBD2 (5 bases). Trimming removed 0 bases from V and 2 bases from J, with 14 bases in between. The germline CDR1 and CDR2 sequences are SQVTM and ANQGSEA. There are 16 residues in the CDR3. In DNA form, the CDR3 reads TGCAGCGTTGAAGATCCTCTAGCCCGTCCCTACAATGAGCAGTTCTTC. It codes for CSVEDPLARPYNEQFF.

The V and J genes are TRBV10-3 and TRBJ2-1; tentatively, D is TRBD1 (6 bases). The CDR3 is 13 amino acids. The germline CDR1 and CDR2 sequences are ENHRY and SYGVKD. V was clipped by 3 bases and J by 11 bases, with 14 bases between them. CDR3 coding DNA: TGTGCCATCAGTGAAGAAGTAGGACAGAAGCAGTTCTTC. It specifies CAISEEVGQKQFF.